The sequence of this TCR beta chain was determined in a study of T cells in Graves' hyperthyroidism and ophthalmopathy. Study findings and constraints: Blood also carried most thyroid clonotypes expanded above 0.001. Progression to ophthalmopathy was predicted a median of approximately 6.4 months early.

It was RNA transcripts that yielded the amplified TCR beta CDR3 regions. First-round RT-PCR of the TCR CDR3 relied on the HTBI primer set. MiXCR, run by TCRdb on the multiplex PCR reads, gives a single entry per CDR3 protein. This table holds a few hundred thousand distinct CDR3 sequences, about 15% found once. V lost 3 bases and J 5 bases, leaving 10 bases between the germline ends. Germline-derived CDR1 and CDR2 are LNHDA and SQIVND (reference sequence). CDR3 size: 13 residues. A word on this clonotype: Its antigen remains unknown.

The genes are TRBV19 and TRBJ2-5; possibly TRBD2 for D (7 bases). The sequenced sample consisted of blood. This sequence originates from a woman in her fifties or sixties with Graves' hyperthyroidism. CDR3 DNA sequence: TGTGCCAGTAGTATTGGGAGGGGGGAGACCCAGTACTTC. Residues: CASSIGRGETQYF. The variable domain in full, with the rest retrieved from reference TRBV19 and TRBJ2-5, is DGGITQSPKYLFRKEGQNVTLSCEQNLNHDAMYWYRQDPGQGLRLIYYSQIVNDFQKGDIAEGYSVSREKKESFPLTVTSAQKNPTAFYLCASSIGRGETQYFGPGTRLLVL.